This T cell receptor beta chain was captured in a study of identical twins' blood T cells. Points from the study as a whole: Each donor's most abundant TCRbeta clonotypes shared more CDR3 sequences with her twin than unrelated donors. Twin similarity might stem from environmental factors, not only genetics.

TCR cDNA libraries were made from RNA using a previously described, modified protocol. A single record per CDR3 protein comes from TCRdb applying MiXCR to the 5' RACE reads. The data hold 400,000 or so distinct CDR3 sequences, with around 30% observed a single time. Germline CDR1 reads MNHEY; CDR2 reads SVGEGT. CDR3 length equals 16 residues. Trimming pared 0 bases from V and 7 bases from J, leaving 19 bases between. As concerns this clonotype: Antigen specificity is unknown.

The rearrangement uses TRBV6-2 or TRBV6-3 and TRBJ2-7; D is unresolved. Source material: PBMCs. The receptor was derived from a woman between 18 and 49 years old in good health. The CDR3 loop is CASSYSERNILLEQYF. DNA of the CDR3: TGTGCCAGCAGTTACTCGGAAAGAAACATCCTTTTGGAGCAGTACTTC.